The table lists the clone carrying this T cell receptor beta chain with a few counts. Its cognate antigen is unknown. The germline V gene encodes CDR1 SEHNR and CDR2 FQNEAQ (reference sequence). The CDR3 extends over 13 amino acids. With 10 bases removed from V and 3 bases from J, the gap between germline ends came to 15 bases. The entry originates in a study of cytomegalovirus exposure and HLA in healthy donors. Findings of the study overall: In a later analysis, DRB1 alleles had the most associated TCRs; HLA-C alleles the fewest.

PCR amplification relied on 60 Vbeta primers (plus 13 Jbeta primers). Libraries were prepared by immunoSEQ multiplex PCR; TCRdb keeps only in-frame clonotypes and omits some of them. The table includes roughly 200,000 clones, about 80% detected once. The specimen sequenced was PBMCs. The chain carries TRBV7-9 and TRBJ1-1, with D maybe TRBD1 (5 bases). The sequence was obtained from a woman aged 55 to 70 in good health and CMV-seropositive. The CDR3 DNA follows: TGTGCCACCCGACAGCACTTGGACACTGAAGCTTTCTTT. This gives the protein CATRQHLDTEAFF.